The clone carrying this T cell receptor beta chain was picked up a small number of times. Its antigen is unidentified. The sample originates from a study of response to subunit inactivated influenza vaccine. Findings and caveats of the study: Few additional T cells are recruited per seasonal influenza vaccination, authors suggested.

V was clipped by 0 bases and J by 5 bases, with 12 bases between them. This CDR3 contains 15 residues. CDR1 and CDR2 from the germline V gene are SGHKS and YYEKEE (reference sequence). TCRdb redid the calling of the RT-PCR reads with MiXCR, one entry per CDR3 protein. The table has some 500,000 distinct CDR3 sequences, under 15% seen once. Material: PBMCs from blood, obtained roughly 48 days after vaccination. This clonotype originated in a man aged 50-59 years who received an inactivated influenza vaccine. The chain recombines TRBV5-5 with TRBJ2-1; D remains unclear. The CDR3 region has the DNA TGTGCCAGCAGCTTGGGGGCACCCCGTAACAATGAGCAGTTCTTC. It translates to CASSLGAPRNNEQFF.